This entry features one TCR beta chain sequence. The antigen remains undetermined. This specimen comes from a study of identifying expanded T cells in peripheral blood. Broader study findings: Variance in clone template counts between approximately 2-week samples significantly increased with total template count across all healthy donors. Over approximately two and four weeks, about 16 and 20 clones changed, versus around 1.1 between replicates.

This CDR3 spans 13 amino acids. V was shortened by 6 bases and J by 7 bases, with 16 bases between the two germline ends. CDR1 and CDR2 (germline): MNHEY, SVGAGI. Clones were read by immunoSEQ multiplex PCR, and TCRdb kept only the in-frame ones, dropping some. The data show fewer than 130,000 clones, with 85% to 90% seen just once and around 15% held by the top ten. No infections or other immune events were documented during collection. The origin of this receptor is a person between 18 and 75 years old in good health. Sequenced: blood. The chain has TRBV6-5 and TRBJ2-7; D is tentatively TRBD1 or TRBD2 (6 bases each). CDR3 sequence: CASRDSGAREQYF. The CDR3 region has the DNA TGTGCCAGCAGGGACTCGGGGGCGCGGGAGCAGTACTTC.